The rows below give T cell receptor beta chains drawn from one sample of a study of Ad26.COV2.S vaccination and SARS-CoV-2 variants. The assay was immunoSEQ multiplex PCR, and TCRdb's table has in-frame clones only and misses some. The sample includes tens of thousands of clones, approximately 80% of them seen just once. Specimen: peripheral blood, collected after recovery from COVID-19. Receptors originate from a human donor who had recovered from COVID-19. Each CDR3 is given with its conserved first and last residue. Each record gives: V gene, J gene, D gene, clone size, CDR3 DNA, CDR3 protein. A D gene is named only where the DNA matches it firmly. Size is stated for part of the rows, as once, few or many counts, or as a class when the clone is expanded.

TRBV6-5	TRBJ1-1	.	.	TGTGCCAGCACCGACAGTGTGAACACTGAAGCTTTCTTT	CASTDSVNTEAFF
TRBV6-6	TRBJ2-1	TRBD2	.	TGTGCCAGCAGTTACGGGGGGGCGGGAGGCTACAATGAGCAGTTCTTC	CASSYGGAGGYNEQFF
TRBV5-6	TRBJ1-5	.	few	TGTGCCAGCAGCTTGGAGGGTTATAGCAATCAGCCCCAGCATTTT	CASSLEGYSNQPQHF
TRBV6-6	TRBJ1-1	.	once	TGTGCCAGCTTTGGGGTGGGGGAAGAAGCTTTCTTT	CASFGVGEEAFF
TRBV5-4	TRBJ2-4	.	.	TGTGCCAGCAGCCTCGGAAGGGGGGCCCAAAACATTCAGTACTTC	CASSLGRGAQNIQYF
TRBV9	TRBJ1-2	.	.	TGTGCCAGCAGCGTCGAGGGCGTTGGCTACACCTTC	CASSVEGVGYTF
TRBV12-5	TRBJ2-7	.	.	TGTGCTAGTGGTTCCACCTACGAGCAGTACTTC	CASGSTYEQYF
TRBV24-1	TRBJ2-7	.	.	TGTGCCACCAGTTCCCCCGGGTCTATCTACGAGCAGTACTTC	CATSSPGSIYEQYF
TRBV11-1	TRBJ1-2	.	.	TGTGCCAGCAGCTTAGCCGACAGGAGCTATGGCTACACCTTC	CASSLADRSYGYTF
TRBV7-2	TRBJ1-3	.	.	TGTGCCAGCAGCGCGACGACTCGTGCCTCTGGAAACACCATATATTTT	CASSATTRASGNTIYF
TRBV4-1	TRBJ2-4	TRBD2	.	TGCGCCAGCAGCCTGGGACTAGCGGGATTGGGGGCCAAAAACATTCAGTACTTC	CASSLGLAGLGAKNIQYF
TRBV5-5	TRBJ2-7	TRBD1	.	TGTGCCAGCAGCTTGGGTATCTCAACAGGGGGCTACGAGCAGTACTTC	CASSLGISTGGYEQYF
TRBV5-1	TRBJ2-1	TRBD2	.	TGCGCCAGCAGCCAGTCCCTAGCGGGGGGCATGAATGAGCAGTTCTTC	CASSQSLAGGMNEQFF
TRBV5-1	TRBJ1-1	TRBD1	.	TGCGCCAGCAGCCAAGGTCCAGGGGGCGTTTCGAGCACTGAAGCTTTCTTT	CASSQGPGGVSSTEAFF
TRBV2	TRBJ1-1	.	.	TGTGCCAGCAGTGCGGAGGACACTGAAGCTTTCTTT	CASSAEDTEAFF
TRBV12-3/TRBV12-4	TRBJ2-2	TRBD1	.	TGTGCCAGCAGCCAGGGGGCCGGGGAGCTGTTTTTT	CASSQGAGELFF
TRBV5-6	TRBJ2-3	.	.	TGTGCCAGCAGCTTGGGCCCCACCCCACAGGATACGCAGTATTTT	CASSLGPTPQDTQYF
TRBV5-1	TRBJ2-3	TRBD2	.	TGCGCCAGCAGCTTAGCGGGGGGGGCCCCAGATACGCAGTATTTT	CASSLAGGAPDTQYF
TRBV9	TRBJ2-1	.	.	TGTGCCAGCAGCGTTACCAGGGATGAGCAGTTCTTC	CASSVTRDEQFF
TRBV5-1	TRBJ2-7	.	.	TGCGCCAGCAGCCCCAGGAAGCTAGCGATCGTCTACGAGCAGTACTTC	CASSPRKLAIVYEQYF
TRBV28	TRBJ2-5	TRBD2	once	TGTGCCAGCAGTTCTACCCCACTAGCGGCCAATCCCGGGACCCAGTACTTC	CASSSTPLAANPGTQYF
TRBV27	TRBJ2-1	.	once	TGTGCCAGCGGGAGATTCTCCTACAATGAGCAGTTCTTC	CASGRFSYNEQFF
TRBV5-1	TRBJ1-6	.	.	TGCGCCAGCAGCAAGCCAGGTCTTAATTCACCCCTCCACTTT	CASSKPGLNSPLHF
TRBV6-5	TRBJ1-6	.	.	TGTGCCAGCAGGCCCCAGGGGAATTCACCCCTCCACTTT	CASRPQGNSPLHF
TRBV5-5	TRBJ1-3	.	.	TGTGCCAGCAGCTTGGCGGCGGCTGGAAACACCATATATTTT	CASSLAAAGNTIYF
TRBV30	TRBJ1-5	.	.	TGTGCCTGGAGTGTACAGGGCAATCAGCCCCAGCATTTT	CAWSVQGNQPQHF
TRBV7-8	TRBJ2-3	TRBD2	.	TGTGCCAGCAGCCCTCTAAGCGGGGGCGGATATACGCAGTATTTT	CASSPLSGGGYTQYF
TRBV12-5	TRBJ2-5	.	.	TGTGCTAGTGGTTTGGTAGGGATGGAGGGCCTCCAAGAGACCCAGTACTTC	CASGLVGMEGLQETQYF
TRBV9	TRBJ2-5	.	once	TGTGCCAGCAGCGTAGCGTTGGAAGAGACCCAGTACTTC	CASSVALEETQYF
TRBV30	TRBJ1-2	.	.	TGTGCCTGGAGATCCCAGGGGACGGCCTATGGCTACACCTTC	CAWRSQGTAYGYTF
TRBV7-9	TRBJ2-3	.	.	TGTGCCAGCAGGGCGGACGGGGACTCAGATACGCAGTATTTT	CASRADGDSDTQYF
TRBV24-1	TRBJ1-5	.	.	TGTGCCACCAGTGATTTGCAGGGAGATAGCAATCAGCCCCAGCATTTT	CATSDLQGDSNQPQHF
TRBV3-1/TRBV3-2	TRBJ1-3	.	.	TGTGCCAGCAGCCAAAGAGGGGTTGGAAACACCATATATTTT	CASSQRGVGNTIYF
TRBV5-1	TRBJ1-1	.	.	TGCGCCAGCAGCTTGGAGGGGTCTAACACTGAAGCTTTCTTT	CASSLEGSNTEAFF
TRBV10-2	TRBJ1-2	.	.	TGCGCCAGCAGTGAGCCTGCTGATGGCTACACCTTC	CASSEPADGYTF
TRBV5-6	TRBJ1-4	.	.	TGTGCCAGCAGCCTGGGGCCTTCCCAAAGGAAACTGTTTTTT	CASSLGPSQRKLFF
TRBV5-4	TRBJ2-1	TRBD2	.	TGTGCCAGCAGCTTTCAGCGGGGGGGCTTCAGCTCCTACAATGAGCAGTTCTTC	CASSFQRGGFSSYNEQFF
TRBV19	TRBJ2-1	.	.	TGTGCCAGTAGTATGATACCGGGAACCTCCTACAATGAGCAGTTCTTC	CASSMIPGTSYNEQFF
TRBV2	TRBJ2-2	TRBD1	.	TGTGCCAGCAGCCTTAACGGACAGGGCAACACCGGGGAGCTGTTTTTT	CASSLNGQGNTGELFF
TRBV7-3	TRBJ2-2	TRBD2	.	TGTGCCAGCAGCTTACTCGGACTAGTTAACACCGGGGAGCTGTTTTTT	CASSLLGLVNTGELFF
TRBV25-1	TRBJ1-4	.	few	TGTGCCAGCAGTTCGACTACAACTAATGAAAAACTGTTTTTT	CASSSTTTNEKLFF
TRBV5-1	TRBJ2-5	.	.	TGCGCCAGCAGCTTGGGGACGGACCAAGAGACCCAGTACTTC	CASSLGTDQETQYF
TRBV3-1/TRBV3-2	TRBJ2-1	.	few	TGTGCCAGCAGCCAAGAGCGGAATGAGCAGTTCTTC	CASSQERNEQFF
TRBV5-1	TRBJ2-5	TRBD1	.	TGCGCCAGCAGACCACAGGGGGCCCAAGAGACCCAGTACTTC	CASRPQGAQETQYF
TRBV7-9	TRBJ1-1	.	few	TGTGCCAGCAGCTTATACAGGGAAGGTTACAACACTGAAGCTTTCTTT	CASSLYREGYNTEAFF
TRBV10-3	TRBJ2-3	TRBD2	.	TGTGTTGGGTCTAGCGGGGGCACAGATACGCAGTATTTT	CVGSSGGTDTQYF
TRBV10-2	TRBJ2-6	.	.	TGCGCCAGCAGTGGGCAGGGGGGCATTGGGGCCAACGTCCTGACTTTC	CASSGQGGIGANVLTF
TRBV18	TRBJ1-2	TRBD1	few	TGTGCCAGCTCTTCGTTGCCGGGACAGGCGGTATTGCCCTATGGCTACACCTTC	CASSSLPGQAVLPYGYTF
TRBV19	TRBJ2-1	TRBD2	few	TGTGCCAGTAGCCCGCGGGCGGGAGGCCACAATGAGCAGTTCTTC	CASSPRAGGHNEQFF
TRBV14	TRBJ1-3	.	.	TGTGCCAGCAGCCAAGGTCCCCGGGGCGATAGGAGAAACACCATATATTTT	CASSQGPRGDRRNTIYF
TRBV7-3	TRBJ2-3	.	.	TGTGCCAGCAGCTTATCGGGTACGCAGTATTTT	CASSLSGTQYF
TRBV28	TRBJ1-1	.	.	TGTGCCAGCAGTTTTGGTCTTAACACTGAAGCTTTCTTT	CASSFGLNTEAFF
TRBV5-6	TRBJ1-1	.	.	TGTGCCAGCAGCTTGGTAAGCACTGAAGCTTTCTTT	CASSLVSTEAFF
TRBV5-6	TRBJ2-7	.	once	TGTGCCAGCAAGGGGGGTGGGACAGTCCCCTACGAGCAGTACTTC	CASKGGGTVPYEQYF
TRBV5-1	TRBJ1-6	TRBD1	.	TGCGCCAGCAGCTTGGACCCGGGACAGAATTCACCCCTCCACTTT	CASSLDPGQNSPLHF
TRBV28	TRBJ1-2	TRBD1	.	TGTGCCAGCAGAACCACAGGGGGCGTATATGGCTACACCTTC	CASRTTGGVYGYTF
TRBV4-2	TRBJ1-2	.	few	TGTGCCAGCAGCCAAGAAGGGCCGGAGCGCTATGGCTACACCTTC	CASSQEGPERYGYTF
TRBV20-1	TRBJ1-2	TRBD1	.	TGCAGTGCTAGTAACAGGGGCTATGGCTACACCTTC	CSASNRGYGYTF
TRBV2	TRBJ1-1	TRBD1	.	TGTGCCAGCAGTACAGGGGAGGCGAACACTGAAGCTTTCTTT	CASSTGEANTEAFF
TRBV5-1	TRBJ1-1	.	many	TGCGCCAGCAGCTTGTGGGGGGACACTGAAGCTTTCTTT	CASSLWGDTEAFF